One sample yielded the 29 T cell receptor beta chains listed below, sequenced in a study of blood T cells in healthy people across ages. Using a J-beta primer mix together with a sample-barcoded 5' primer, a second PCR was run for roughly 7 to 11 cycles. In TCRdb, the 5' RACE reads were re-called with MiXCR into one record per CDR3 protein. Of about 1 million distinct CDR3 sequences listed, 35% to 55% were seen once; the top ten hold approximately 20%. Input material: blood. Every receptor here comes from a woman aged 55-69 years in good health.

This clonotype has more than one count but fewer than ten. The chain uses TRBV20-1 and TRBJ2-4; D gene uncertain. Judging by the DNA end, TRBJ2-5 fits better; the J call may be wrong. The CDR3 loop spans 14 amino acids. CDR1 is DFQATT, CDR2 SNEGSKA, per germline (reference sequence). CDR3 region: CSASRLGGGETQYF. The DNA for the CDR3 is TGCAGTGCTAGTCGCCTCGGCGGTGGGGAGACCCAGTACTTC.

This clonotype was seen a handful of times. This chain connects TRBV5-1 to TRBJ1-2, with D perhaps matching TRBD1 (5 bases). CDR1 and CDR2 from the germline V gene are SGHRS and YFSETQ. The V and J ends lost 4 bases and 8 bases respectively, with 15 bases between them. The CDR3 contains 13 residues. The CDR3 loop reads CASSAGSGAGYTF. DNA of the CDR3: TGCGCCAGCAGCGCCGGGTCCGGGGCGGGCTACACCTTC.

This clonotype occurred once. The chain couples TRBV5-1 to TRBJ1-4; tentatively, D is TRBD1 (5 bases). Germline V CDR1 and CDR2: SGHRS, YFSETQ. With 0 bases removed from V and 5 bases from J, the gap between germline ends came to 11 bases. The CDR3 sequence is 15 residues long. The CDR3 nucleotides are TGCGCCAGCAGCTTGGTAGGGGCCAAGAATGAAAAACTGTTTTTT. Its translation: CASSLVGAKNEKLFF.

This clonotype was recorded a few times. This chain links TRBV11-2 with TRBJ2-7, with D tentatively TRBD1 (5 bases). V shed 4 bases and J shed 2 bases, with 15 bases lying between them. Germline CDR1 is SGHAT and CDR2 is FQNNGV. CDR3 length: 15 amino acids. CDR3: CASSSMDTATYEQYF. In DNA form, the CDR3 reads TGTGCCAGCAGCTCCATGGACACAGCGACCTACGAGCAGTACTTC. The whole variable domain, filled in from reference TRBV11-2 and TRBJ2-7, reads EAGVAQSPRYKIIEKRQSVAFWCNPISGHATLYWYQQILGQGPKLLIQFQNNGVVDDSQLPKDRFSAERLKGVDSTLKIQPAKLEDSAVYLCASSSMDTATYEQYFGPGTRLTVT.

The V and J genes are TRBV15 and TRBJ1-4; no clear D gene. Trimming left V 5 bases short and J 0 bases short, with 10 bases between. Germline-derived CDR1 and CDR2 are LNHNV and YYDKDF (reference sequence). The length of the CDR3 is 15 residues. The CDR3 nucleotides read TGTGCCACCAGCGCCGAGACGGCAACTAATGAAAAACTGTTTTTT. This translates into CATSAETATNEKLFF.

The rearrangement joins TRBV6-5 to TRBJ2-1, with 8 bases lining up with TRBD2. This CDR3 has 15 residues. CDR1 is MNHEY and CDR2 is SVGAGI in the germline V gene. The V segment lost 0 bases and the J segment 10 bases; nucleotides outside the gene matches: 8. The CDR3 DNA reads as TGTGCCAGCAGTTACTCGAACCAGCGGGAGAACGAGCAGTTCTTC. Residues: CASSYSNQRENEQFF.

In this sample, this clonotype turned up a few times. Here the CDR3 reads CASSSSRPDRVLAKNIQYF. CDR3 bases: TGTGCCAGCAGTTCCTCGCGACCCGACAGGGTCCTAGCCAAAAACATTCAGTACTTC. The rearrangement joins TRBV6-2 or TRBV6-3 to TRBJ2-4; 7 bases are a match to TRBD1. This CDR3 contains 19 residues. Germline CDR1 and CDR2: MNHEY and SVGEGT. J was trimmed by 0 bases and V by 4 bases; bases with no gene match: 15.

The genes are TRBV29-1 and TRBJ2-5, with 8 nucleotides matching TRBD2. Germline-derived CDR1 and CDR2 are SQVTM and ANQGSEA. The CDR3 has 12 amino acids. V lost 7 bases to trimming and J lost 11 bases; unmatched junction nucleotides: 12. CDR3 amino acids: CSAQGLAGEQYF. CDR3 bases: TGCAGCGCCCAAGGACTAGCCGGTGAGCAGTACTTC.

Notes on this clonotype: One junction end disagrees with the germline gene, perhaps due to a read error. The chain uses TRBV2 and TRBJ2-1; 10 bases are a match to TRBD2. Germline CDR1 and CDR2: SNHLY and FYNNEI. This CDR3 comprises 18 residues. CDR3 sequence (DNA): TGTGCCAGCAGACCCCGGACTAGCGGAAAACGCTCCTACAATGAGCGGTTCTTC. This sequence encodes CASRPRTSGKRSYNERFF.

The chain has TRBV10-3 and TRBJ2-1; 13 bases fit TRBD2. The CDR3 runs 16 residues. V lost 3 bases to trimming and J lost 5 bases; unmatched junction nucleotides: 4. Germline CDR1 and CDR2: ENHRY and SYGVKD. The CDR3 nucleotides read TGTGCCATCAGTGACCAACTAGCGGGAGGGGACAATGAGCAGTTCTTC. Its translation: CAISDQLAGGDNEQFF.

This sequence joins TRBV5-4 and TRBJ2-1; 9 bases align to TRBD1. This CDR3 comprises 16 residues. V trimming: 7 bases; J trimming: 6 bases; junction bases outside the gene matches: 14. Germline CDR1 and CDR2: SGHNT and YYREEE (reference sequence). CDR3 region: CASGVQGARMGNEQFF. In DNA, the CDR3 is TGTGCCAGCGGGGTACAGGGGGCGCGAATGGGCAATGAGCAGTTCTTC.

The V gene is TRBV9, the J gene TRBJ2-3; possible D gene TRBD2, 5 bases. The CDR3 is made up of 16 amino acids. The V gene's germline CDR1 is SGDLS and CDR2 YYNGEE. V lost 0 bases and J lost 3, with 14 bases in between. CDR3 amino acids: CASSVEAGPPTDTQYF. The CDR3 nucleotides are TGTGCCAGCAGCGTAGAGGCGGGCCCCCCTACAGATACGCAGTATTTT.

The rearrangement links TRBV2 to TRBJ2-4; 15 nucleotides line up with TRBD2. Germline V CDR1 and CDR2: SNHLY, FYNNEI. The CDR3 runs to 17 residues. Trimming removed 7 bases from V and 0 bases from J; junction bases left unmatched: 4. CDR3 nucleotide sequence: TGTGCCAGCATTGGACTAGCGGGAGGGATAGCCAAAAACATTCAGTACTTC. This codes for CASIGLAGGIAKNIQYF.

The V gene is TRBV24-1, the J gene TRBJ2-4; D is possibly TRBD2 (5 bases). The J call may be incorrect, as the DNA end agrees better with TRBJ2-7. From germline, CDR1 is KGHDR and CDR2 SFDVKD. The CDR3 totals 12 residues. The CDR3 region has the DNA TGTGCCACCAGTGATGGACTTTACGAGCAGTACTTC. It is translated as CATSDGLYEQYF.

This clonotype was found a few times. V usage is TRBV3-1 and J usage is TRBJ1-1; D remains unclear. The CDR3 length is 12 residues. V lost 1 base and J lost 6, with 6 bases in between. Germline lookup yields CDR1 LGHDT and CDR2 YNNKEL (reference sequence). The CDR3 coding sequence is TGTGCCAGCAGCCAAGGTGAGGCTGAAGCTTTCTTT. Translation: CASSQGEAEAFF.

This clonotype was detected only a few times. This chain uses TRBV2 with TRBJ1-5; D is unclear. This CDR3 comprises 15 residues. V shed 2 bases and J shed 4 bases, with 12 bases lying between them. Germline loops: CDR1 SNHLY, CDR2 FYNNEI. The CDR3 loop is CASSEYIGGNQPQHF. CDR3 DNA sequence: TGTGCCAGCAGTGAATATATCGGAGGGAATCAGCCCCAGCATTTT.

In this sample, this clonotype turned up a few times. V usage is TRBV2 and J usage is TRBJ2-3, with TRBD2 matching over 8 bases. There are 15 residues in the CDR3. CDR1 is SNHLY, CDR2 FYNNEI, per germline. The trim removed 4 bases at V and 2 bases at J, leaving 5 bases unmatched. CDR3 sequence (DNA): TGTGCCAGCAGTGCCCTAGCGGGTAACACAGATACGCAGTATTTT. Encoded protein: CASSALAGNTDTQYF.

The chain carries TRBV9 and TRBJ1-4; a possible D gene is TRBD1 (6 bases). V lost 3 bases and J 4 bases, leaving 10 bases between the germline ends. Germline-derived CDR1 and CDR2 are SGDLS and YYNGEE. The CDR3 is 14 amino acids. CDR3 DNA sequence: TGTGCCAGCAGCGCGGGGGCGCTTAATGAAAAACTGTTTTTT. Protein sequence: CASSAGALNEKLFF.

Only a few counts were recorded for this clonotype. The CDR3 DNA follows: TGTGCCAGCAGTTTACTTGGCGGGATAAAACCCTACGAGCAGTACTTC. This codes for CASSLLGGIKPYEQYF. This chain links TRBV12-3 or TRBV12-4 with TRBJ2-7; a possible D gene is TRBD2 (6 bases). The CDR3 is made up of 16 amino acids. V shed 2 bases and J shed 2 bases, with 16 bases lying between them.

This chain links TRBV10-1 with TRBJ2-7, with 7 nucleotides matching TRBD2. The V segment lost 8 bases and the J segment 6 bases; nucleotides outside the gene matches: 13. CDR1 is WNHNN and CDR2 is SYGVQD in the germline V gene (reference sequence). The CDR3 sequence is 14 residues long. CDR3 sequence reads: CASAKAGVFGEQYF. The CDR3 DNA reads as TGCGCCAGCGCTAAGGCGGGAGTGTTCGGCGAGCAGTACTTC.

This sequence joins TRBV9 and TRBJ2-1; D remains unclear. CDR3 size: 16 residues. V lost 1 base to trimming and J lost 0 bases, with 11 bases between them. Germline CDR1 and CDR2: SGDLS and YYNGEE. The CDR3 loop reads CASSVISQASYNEQFF. Written as DNA, the CDR3 is TGTGCCAGCAGCGTAATCTCCCAGGCCTCCTACAATGAGCAGTTCTTC.

This clonotype was found a few times. The rearrangement uses TRBV5-1 and TRBJ2-7; 9 bases map to TRBD2. The CDR3 sequence is 19 residues long. Looked up from germline, CDR1 is SGHRS and CDR2 is YFSETQ. Trimming removed 0 bases from V and 3 bases from J; junction bases left unmatched: 16. The CDR3 is CASSLGVGQTSGRNYEQYF. Here the CDR3 DNA reads TGCGCCAGCAGCTTGGGTGTGGGCCAGACTAGCGGAAGAAACTACGAGCAGTACTTC.

This clonotype was seen more than once but under ten times. The CDR3 nucleotides are TGTGCCACCAGCAGAGGGACAGGGGCCTACGAGCAGTACTTC. Protein sequence: CATSRGTGAYEQYF. This chain connects TRBV15 to TRBJ2-7; 9 bases line up with TRBD1. V dropped 1 base and J dropped 2; count of bases not matched to a gene: 0. This CDR3 has 14 amino acids. CDR1 is LNHNV, CDR2 YYDKDF, per germline (reference sequence).

The DNA for the CDR3 is TGTGCCACCAGCAGAGATCGGGGAGTAGCCAAAAACATTCAGTACTTC. It translates to CATSRDRGVAKNIQYF. The genes are TRBV15 and TRBJ2-4; maybe TRBD2 (5 bases). This CDR3 is built from 16 residues. Trimming took off 0 bases at V and 0 bases at J, with 9 bases between the two ends. Germline V gene sequence: CDR1 LNHNV, CDR2 YYDKDF (reference sequence).

In its sample, this clonotype was seen a few times. V gene TRBV20-1 combines with J gene TRBJ2-1; 15 bases fit TRBD2. CDR3 size: 18 residues. Germline V gives CDR1 DFQATT, CDR2 SNEGSKA (reference sequence). Trimming cost V 1 base and J 1 base; bases outside gene matches: 5. The CDR3 DNA follows: TGCAGTGCTAGAGGAAGGACTAGCGGGAGGGCTTCCTACAATGAGCAGTTCTTC. This gives the protein CSARGRTSGRASYNEQFF.

This chain joins TRBV9 and TRBJ2-5; 8 bases match TRBD1. The germline CDR1 and CDR2 sequences are SGDLS and YYNGEE. The CDR3 runs 17 residues. The J segment lost 4 bases and the V segment lost 3 bases, leaving 14 bases of the junction unmatched. The CDR3 bases are TGTGCCAGCAGCGCAACCGGGACAGGAGGAGGAAGAGAGACCCAGTACTTC. Its translation is CASSATGTGGGRETQYF.

V is TRBV29-1 and J is TRBJ1-4; 7 nucleotides align to TRBD1. There are 14 residues in the CDR3. Per germline, CDR1 SQVTM and CDR2 ANQGSEA. V trimming: 0 bases; J trimming: 7 bases; junction bases outside the gene matches: 5. The CDR3 bases are TGCAGCGTTGAAGAAACAGGGGCGGGTGAAAAACTGTTTTTT. Its translation is CSVEETGAGEKLFF.

The sample holds a few counts of this clonotype. CDR3 nucleotides: TGCGCCAGCAGTGCAGGGAAAGAGACCCAGTACTTC. Translation gives CASSAGKETQYF. This sequence joins TRBV5-1 and TRBJ2-5; TRBD1 is a possible D gene (5 bases). Germline values: CDR1 SGHRS, CDR2 YFSETQ. Trimming took off 5 bases at V and 3 bases at J, with 8 bases between the two ends. The CDR3 runs to 12 residues.

This sequence joins TRBV6-1 and TRBJ2-5; TRBD1 matches at 7 bases. The assigned J gene may be wrong: the sequence end matches TRBJ2-7 better. CDR1 is MNHNS and CDR2 is SASEGT in the germline V gene. The CDR3 is 17 amino acids. For the CDR3, the DNA is TGTGCCAGCAGTGAATGGGAAGTCGGGACAGTTTACTACGAGCAGTACTTC. This encodes CASSEWEVGTVYYEQYF.